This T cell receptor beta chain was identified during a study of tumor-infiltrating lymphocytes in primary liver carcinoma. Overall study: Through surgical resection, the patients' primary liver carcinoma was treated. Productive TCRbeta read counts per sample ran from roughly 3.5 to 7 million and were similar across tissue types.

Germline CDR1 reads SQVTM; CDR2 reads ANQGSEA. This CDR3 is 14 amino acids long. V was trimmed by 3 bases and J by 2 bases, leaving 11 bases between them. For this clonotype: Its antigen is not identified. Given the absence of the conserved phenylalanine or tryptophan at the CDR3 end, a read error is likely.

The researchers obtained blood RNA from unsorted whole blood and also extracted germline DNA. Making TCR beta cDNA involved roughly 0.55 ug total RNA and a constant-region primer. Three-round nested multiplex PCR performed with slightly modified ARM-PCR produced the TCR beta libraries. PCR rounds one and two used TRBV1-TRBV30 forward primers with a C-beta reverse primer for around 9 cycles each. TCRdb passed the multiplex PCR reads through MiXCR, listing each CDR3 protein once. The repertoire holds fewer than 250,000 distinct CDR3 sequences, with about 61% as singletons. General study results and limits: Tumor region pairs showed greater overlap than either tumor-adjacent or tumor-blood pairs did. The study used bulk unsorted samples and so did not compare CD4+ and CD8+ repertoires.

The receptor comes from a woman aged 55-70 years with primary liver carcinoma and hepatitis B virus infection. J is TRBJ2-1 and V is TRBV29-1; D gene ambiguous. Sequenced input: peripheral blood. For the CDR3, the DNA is TGCAGCGTTGACTTAGATTTCCCCTACAATGAGCAGTTCCTC. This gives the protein CSVDLDFPYNEQFL.